The present entry profiles one T cell receptor (beta chain) with its context. Its antigen is not known. The sample is drawn from a study of cytomegalovirus exposure and HLA in healthy donors. TCRdb's table, derived via immunoSEQ multiplex PCR, lists solely in-frame clones and lacks some. The sample lists some 120,000 clones; about 90% were seen once. Study-wide results and caveats: The authors listed 164 TCR beta chains as cytomegalovirus-associated.

The approximately 130-subject validation cohort, separate from the approximately 670-subject first cohort, included the donors. The CDR3 length is 15 residues. Per the germline V gene, CDR1 is SGHTA and CDR2 is FQGNSA. V gave up 1 base and J gave up 3 bases, with 12 bases separating them. The rearrangement uses TRBV7-2 and TRBJ1-2, with D perhaps matching TRBD1 (6 bases). Sequenced input: PBMCs. This sequence originates from a young woman in good health and CMV-seronegative. The CDR3 nucleotides read TGTGCCAGCAGCTTAGGACAGAGGACAGACTATGGCTACACCTTC. It is translated as CASSLGQRTDYGYTF.